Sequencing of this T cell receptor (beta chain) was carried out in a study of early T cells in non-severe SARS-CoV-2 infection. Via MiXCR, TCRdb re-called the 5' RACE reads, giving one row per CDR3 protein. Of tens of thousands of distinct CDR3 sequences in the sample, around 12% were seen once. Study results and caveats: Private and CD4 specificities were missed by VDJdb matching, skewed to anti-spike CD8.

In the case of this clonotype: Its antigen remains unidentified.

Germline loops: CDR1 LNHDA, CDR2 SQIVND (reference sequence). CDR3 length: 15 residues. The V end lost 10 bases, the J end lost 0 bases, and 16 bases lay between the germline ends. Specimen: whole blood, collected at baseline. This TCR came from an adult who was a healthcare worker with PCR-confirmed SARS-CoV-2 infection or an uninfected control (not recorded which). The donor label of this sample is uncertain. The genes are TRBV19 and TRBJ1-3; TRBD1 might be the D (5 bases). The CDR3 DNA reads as TGTGCCACCAGGGTTGGGAGTAACTCTGGAAACACCATATATTTT. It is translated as CATRVGSNSGNTIYF.